This passage covers 17 T cell receptor beta chains from one sample sequenced in a study of blood T cell repertoires in COVID-19. The data were produced by immunoSEQ multiplex PCR, yet TCRdb's version contains in-frame clones alone and is incomplete. The profile shows approximately 140,000 clones, roughly 86% of them singletons. Sequenced material: peripheral blood. All receptors derive from a man between 45 and 60 years old with active or convalescent COVID-19.

The genes are TRBV5-4 and TRBJ1-2, with 7 bases aligning to TRBD1. This CDR3 spans 14 amino acids. The ends lost 1 base at V and 6 bases at J; junction bases unmatched: 6. Germline-derived CDR1 and CDR2 are SGHNT and YYREEE (reference sequence). The CDR3 bases are TGTGCCAGCAGCTTGAGGGGGCGCAGCGATGGCTACACCTTC. This sequence encodes CASSLRGRSDGYTF.

Comment on this clone: This CDR3 is also generated by other DNA sequences in the sample. This rearrangement joins TRBV2 to TRBJ2-1, with D uncertain. CDR1 SNHLY and CDR2 FYNNEI come from the germline V gene. The ends were cut back, 4 bases at V and 6 bases at J, with 4 bases in the middle. This CDR3 contains 11 residues. The CDR3 nucleotides are TGTGCCAGCAGTGGGCTCAATGAGCAGTTCTTC. Translation gives CASSGLNEQFF.

This clone was counted only a few times. This chain uses TRBV18 with TRBJ2-2, with TRBD2 matching 9 bases. Trimming at V came to 2 bases and at J to 8 bases, leaving 12 bases not matched to a gene. There are 17 residues in the CDR3. Germline V gene lookup returns CDR1 KGHSH and CDR2 LQKENI. The CDR3 sequence: CASSPRATSGSPGELFF. As DNA, the CDR3 is TGTGCCAGCTCACCAAGGGCGACTAGCGGCTCCCCGGGGGAGCTGTTTTTT.

The chain links TRBV29-1 to TRBJ2-4; D is undetermined. This CDR3 is 13 amino acids long. Trimming took off 5 bases at V and 2 bases at J, with 10 bases between the two ends. Germline V gene lookup returns CDR1 SQVTM and CDR2 ANQGSEA. The CDR3 DNA follows: TGCAGCGTTAGCCCCGTGACCAAAAACATTCAGTACTTC. Translated, it gives CSVSPVTKNIQYF.

The V call is TRBV5-6, the J call TRBJ1-2; 7 bases match TRBD1. Germline CDR1 reads SGHDT; CDR2 reads YYEEEE. Losses at the gene ends were 4 bases for V and 4 bases for J; bases not matched to a gene: 7. This CDR3 contains 14 residues. CDR3 protein: CASSPRGRGYGYTF. DNA of the CDR3: TGTGCCAGCAGCCCCAGGGGGAGAGGCTATGGCTACACCTTC.

The chain combines TRBV6-6 with TRBJ2-5, with TRBD1 matching 9 bases. Trimming removed 6 bases from V and 5 bases from J; junction bases left unmatched: 7. This CDR3 spans 14 amino acids. The germline V gene encodes CDR1 MNHNY and CDR2 SVGAGI (reference sequence). The CDR3 reads CASSRDRASETQYF. For the CDR3, the DNA is TGTGCCAGCAGCCGGGACAGGGCGTCGGAGACCCAGTACTTC.

The chain combines TRBV5-6 with TRBJ2-7; maybe TRBD1 (6 bases). The CDR3 loop spans 15 amino acids. V lost 2 bases, J lost 1 base, and 13 bases lay in between. Germline-derived CDR1 and CDR2 are SGHDT and YYEEEE. The CDR3 nucleotides read TGTGCCAGCAGCTTACTGACAGGATATTCCTACGAGCAGTACTTC. Translating gives CASSLLTGYSYEQYF.

V is TRBV4-1 and J is TRBJ2-7; TRBD2 matches 8 bases. This CDR3 is built from 16 residues. Germline V gene lookup returns CDR1 MGHRA and CDR2 YSYEKL. J gave up 4 bases and V 0 bases, and 8 bases lay outside the gene matches. DNA of the CDR3: TGCGCCAGCAGCCAAGAACCAGCGGGAGCCCCTTACGAGCAGTACTTC. Protein: CASSQEPAGAPYEQYF.

As regards this clone: The sample contains more than one DNA sequence encoding this CDR3. This rearrangement joins TRBV11-2 to TRBJ2-3, with 7 bases matching TRBD1. V lost 2 bases, J lost 4 bases, and 9 bases stayed unmatched. Germline V gives CDR1 SGHAT, CDR2 FQNNGV. The CDR3 sequence is 16 residues long. The CDR3 coding sequence is TGTGCCAGCAGCTTACGCCTAATGGGACAGCCAGATACGCAGTATTTT. As protein: CASSLRLMGQPDTQYF.

V gene TRBV20-1 combines with J gene TRBJ2-1; D not resolved. Between the trimmed V and J ends, which lost 1 base and 8 bases, there was a span of 6 bases. This CDR3 comprises 11 residues. CDR1 and CDR2 (germline): DFQATT, SNEGSKA (reference sequence). The CDR3 bases are TGCAGTGCTAGAGGTAGTTATGAGCAGTTCTTC. Its translation: CSARGSYEQFF.

The chain joins TRBV27 to TRBJ1-3; no definite D call. This CDR3 contains 15 residues. CDR1 and CDR2 (germline): MNHEY, SMNVEV (reference sequence). V was trimmed by 0 bases and J by 4 bases, leaving 10 bases between them. The CDR3 region is CASSLSLAEGNTIYF. Written as DNA, the CDR3 is TGTGCCAGCAGTTTATCGCTGGCCGAAGGAAACACCATATATTTT.

The gene calls are TRBV5-1 and TRBJ1-1; D may be TRBD1 (5 bases). Looked up from germline, CDR1 is SGHRS and CDR2 is YFSETQ. V dropped 7 bases and J dropped 0 bases, with 10 bases sitting between them. The CDR3 consists of 13 residues. Here the CDR3 reads CASAGQMNTEAFF. CDR3 bases: TGCGCCAGCGCGGGGCAGATGAACACTGAAGCTTTCTTT.

The CDR3 loop reads CASSLGLADGELFF. The CDR3 nucleotides are TGTGCCAGCAGTTTGGGACTAGCGGACGGGGAGCTGTTTTTT. The rearrangement links TRBV6-4 to TRBJ2-2; 11 nucleotides align to TRBD2. CDR1 and CDR2 from the germline V gene are MRHNA and SNTAGT. The CDR3 totals 14 residues. V gave up 5 bases and J gave up 7 bases; unmatched junction bases: 3.

The V call is TRBV18, the J call TRBJ2-5; 9 nucleotides align to TRBD2. This CDR3 is built from 15 residues. From germline, CDR1 is KGHSH and CDR2 LQKENI. The junction had 5 bases not matched to a gene; V was cut back by 0 bases and J by 6 bases. Here the CDR3 DNA reads TGTGCCAGCTCACCACCGGGTAGCGGGAGCAAGACCCAGTACTTC. Translating it yields CASSPPGSGSKTQYF.

The rearrangement uses TRBV18 and TRBJ2-2; maybe TRBD2 (5 bases). V lost 2 bases and J lost 5, with 6 bases in between. This CDR3 spans 13 amino acids. Germline loops: CDR1 KGHSH, CDR2 LQKENI. This CDR3 reads CASSPRRTGELFF. The CDR3, as DNA: TGTGCCAGCTCACCAAGGAGGACCGGGGAGCTGTTTTTT.

The gene calls are TRBV4-2 and TRBJ2-3; possibly TRBD2 for D (7 bases). V was clipped by 4 bases and J by 2 bases, with 13 bases between them. Germline lookup yields CDR1 LGHNA and CDR2 YNFKEQ. There are 15 residues in the CDR3. The CDR3 sequence is CASSPNGGATDTQYF. CDR3 nucleotides: TGTGCCAGCAGCCCGAATGGGGGGGCCACAGATACGCAGTATTTT.

CDR3 sequence: CASSPGTSGGGYEQYF. The CDR3 DNA is TGTGCCAGCTCACCGGGGACTAGCGGGGGGGGCTACGAGCAGTACTTC. J is TRBJ2-7 and V is TRBV18; 16 nucleotides agree with TRBD2. The V and J ends lost 3 bases and 3 bases, in that order; junction bases with no gene match: 2. The CDR3 sequence is 16 residues long. Germline-derived CDR1 and CDR2 are KGHSH and LQKENI. The entire variable domain, with the rest obtained from reference TRBV18 and TRBJ2-7, is as follows: NAGVMQNPRHLVRRRGQEARLRCSPMKGHSHVYWYRQLPEEGLKFMVYLQKENIIDESGMPKERFSAEFPKEGPSILRIQQVVRGDSAAYFCASSPGTSGGGYEQYFGPGTRLTVT.